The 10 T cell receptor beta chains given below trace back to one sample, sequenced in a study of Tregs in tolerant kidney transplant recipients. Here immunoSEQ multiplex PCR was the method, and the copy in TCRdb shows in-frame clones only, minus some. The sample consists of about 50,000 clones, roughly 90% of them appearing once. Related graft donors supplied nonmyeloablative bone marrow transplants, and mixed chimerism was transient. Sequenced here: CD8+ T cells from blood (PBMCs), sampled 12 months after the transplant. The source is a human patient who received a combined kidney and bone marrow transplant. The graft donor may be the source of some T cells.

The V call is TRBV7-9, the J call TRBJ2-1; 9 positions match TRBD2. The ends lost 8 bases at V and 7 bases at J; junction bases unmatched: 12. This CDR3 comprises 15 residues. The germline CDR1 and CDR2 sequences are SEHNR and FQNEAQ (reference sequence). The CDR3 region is CASGLIAGVWNEQFF. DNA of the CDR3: TGTGCCAGCGGATTGATAGCGGGGGTCTGGAATGAGCAGTTCTTC.

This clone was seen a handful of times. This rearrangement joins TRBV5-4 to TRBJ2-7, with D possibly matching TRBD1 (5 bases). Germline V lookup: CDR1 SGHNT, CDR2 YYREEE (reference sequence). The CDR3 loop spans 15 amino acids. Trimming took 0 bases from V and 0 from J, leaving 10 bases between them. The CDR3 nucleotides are TGTGCCAGCAGCTTGGCGGACACACTCTCCTACGAGCAGTACTTC. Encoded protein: CASSLADTLSYEQYF.

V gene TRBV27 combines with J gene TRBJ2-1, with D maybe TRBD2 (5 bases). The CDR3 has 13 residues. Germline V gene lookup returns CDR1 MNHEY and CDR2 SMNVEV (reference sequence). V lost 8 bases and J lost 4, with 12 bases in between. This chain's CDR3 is CASRGADYNEQFF. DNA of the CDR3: TGTGCCAGCCGGGGAGCGGATTACAATGAGCAGTTCTTC.

Here the CDR3 reads CASSPRGLETQYF. CDR3 sequence (DNA): TGTGCCAGCAGCCCGAGAGGCCTAGAGACCCAGTACTTC. The chain employs TRBV5-4 and TRBJ2-5; D call uncertain. Trimming cost V 4 bases and J 4 bases, with 11 bases left between them. This CDR3 comprises 13 residues. Per the germline V gene, CDR1 is SGHNT and CDR2 is YYREEE (reference sequence). Full variable domain (outside the CDR3, taken from reference TRBV5-4 and TRBJ2-5): ETGVTQSPTHLIKTRGQQVTLRCSSQSGHNTVSWYQQALGQGPQFIFQYYREEENGRGNFPPRFSGLQFPNYSSELNVNALELDDSALYLCASSPRGLETQYFGPGTRLLVL.

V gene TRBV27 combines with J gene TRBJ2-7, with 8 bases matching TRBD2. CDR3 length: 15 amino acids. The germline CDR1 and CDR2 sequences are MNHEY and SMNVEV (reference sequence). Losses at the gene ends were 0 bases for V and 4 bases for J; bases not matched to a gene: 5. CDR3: CASSLSSGGRYEQYF. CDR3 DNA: TGTGCCAGCAGTTTATCGTCTGGCGGGAGGTACGAGCAGTACTTC.

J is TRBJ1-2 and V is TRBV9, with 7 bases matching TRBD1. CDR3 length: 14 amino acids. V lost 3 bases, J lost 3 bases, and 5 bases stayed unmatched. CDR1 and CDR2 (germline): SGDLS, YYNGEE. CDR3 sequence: CASSEGARDYGYTF. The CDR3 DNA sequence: TGTGCCAGCAGCGAGGGGGCCCGAGACTATGGCTACACCTTC.

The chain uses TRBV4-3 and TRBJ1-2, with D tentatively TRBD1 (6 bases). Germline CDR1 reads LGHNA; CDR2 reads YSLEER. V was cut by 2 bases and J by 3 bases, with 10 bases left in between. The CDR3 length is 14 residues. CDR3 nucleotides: TGCGCCAGCAGCCAACTCAGGGGTGACTATGGCTACACCTTC. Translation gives CASSQLRGDYGYTF.

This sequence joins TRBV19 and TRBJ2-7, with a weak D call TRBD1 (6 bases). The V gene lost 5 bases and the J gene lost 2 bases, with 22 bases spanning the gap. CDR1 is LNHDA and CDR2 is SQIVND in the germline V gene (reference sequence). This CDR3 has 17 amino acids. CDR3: CASSAEDSKRDPYEQYF. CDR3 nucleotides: TGTGCCAGTAGTGCGGAGGACAGTAAAAGAGACCCCTACGAGCAGTACTTC.

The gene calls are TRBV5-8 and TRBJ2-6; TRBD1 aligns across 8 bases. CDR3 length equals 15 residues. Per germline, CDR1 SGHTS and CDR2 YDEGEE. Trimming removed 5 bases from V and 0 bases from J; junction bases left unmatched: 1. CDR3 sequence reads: CASRDRVSGANVLTF. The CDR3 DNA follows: TGTGCCAGCAGGGACAGGGTCTCTGGGGCCAACGTCCTGACTTTC.

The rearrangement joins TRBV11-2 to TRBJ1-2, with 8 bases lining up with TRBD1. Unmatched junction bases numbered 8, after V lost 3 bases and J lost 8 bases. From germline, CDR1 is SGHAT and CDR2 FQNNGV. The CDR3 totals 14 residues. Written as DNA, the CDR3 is TGTGCCAGCAGCTTCGGACAGGGAACGGGCGGCTACACCTTC. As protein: CASSFGQGTGGYTF.